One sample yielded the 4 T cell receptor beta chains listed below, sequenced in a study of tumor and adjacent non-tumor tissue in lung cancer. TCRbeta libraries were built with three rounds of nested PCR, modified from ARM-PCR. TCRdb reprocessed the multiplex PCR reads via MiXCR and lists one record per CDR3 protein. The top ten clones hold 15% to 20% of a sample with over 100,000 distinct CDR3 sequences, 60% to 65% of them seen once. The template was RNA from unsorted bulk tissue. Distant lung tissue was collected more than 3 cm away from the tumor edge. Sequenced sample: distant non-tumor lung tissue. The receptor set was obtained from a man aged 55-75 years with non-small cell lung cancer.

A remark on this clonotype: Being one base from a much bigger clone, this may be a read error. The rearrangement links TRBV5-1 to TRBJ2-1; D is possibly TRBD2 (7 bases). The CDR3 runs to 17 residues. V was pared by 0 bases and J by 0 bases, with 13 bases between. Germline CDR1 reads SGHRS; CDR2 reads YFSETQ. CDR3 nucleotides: TGCGCCAGCAGCTTGGGGGACGGGGGGCACTCCTACAATGAGCAGTTCTTC. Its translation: CASSLGDGGHSYNEQFF.

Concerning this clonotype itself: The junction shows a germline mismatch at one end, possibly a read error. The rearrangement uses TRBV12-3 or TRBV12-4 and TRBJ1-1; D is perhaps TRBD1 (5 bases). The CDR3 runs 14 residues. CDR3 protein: CANSLRRGDTEAFF. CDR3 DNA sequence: TGTGCCAACAGTCTCCGGAGGGGAGACACTGAAGCTTTCTTT.

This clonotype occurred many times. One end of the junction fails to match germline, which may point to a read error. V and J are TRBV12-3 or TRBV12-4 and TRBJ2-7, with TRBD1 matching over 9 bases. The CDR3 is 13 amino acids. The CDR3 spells CASSFEQGASKDF. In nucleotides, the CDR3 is TGTGCCAGCAGTTTTGAACAGGGGGCTTCCAAAGACTTC.

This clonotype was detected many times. The CDR3 spells CSVGIHLTSGVYEQYF. The CDR3 bases are TGCAGCGTTGGGATTCACCTGACTAGCGGAGTCTACGAGCAGTACTTC. The chain is built from TRBV29-1 and TRBJ2-7, with 9 bases aligning to TRBD2. The germline CDR1 and CDR2 sequences are SQVTM and ANQGSEA. The CDR3 is made up of 16 amino acids. Losses at the gene ends were 4 bases for V and 3 bases for J; bases not matched to a gene: 13.